This T cell receptor (beta chain) originates from a study of OX40 agonist ivuxolimab in advanced cancers. Study as a whole: An anti-OX40 (CD134) antibody with agonistic activity, ivuxolimab, was administered to patients. Dose-escalation cases comprised hepatocellular carcinoma, melanoma, renal cell or head and neck cancer.

Regarding this clone: Its antigen is as yet unknown.

Findings and caveats of the study: Some nonresponders also had low normalized T-cell clonal expansion.

The assay was immunoSEQ multiplex PCR, and TCRdb's table has in-frame clones only and misses some. Of 65,000 to 70,000 clones in the sample, about 82% are singletons; the top ten hold about 11%. This CDR3 is built from 15 residues. Germline values: CDR1 SNHLY, CDR2 FYNNEI. The V end lost 6 bases, the J end lost 4 bases, and 16 bases lay between the germline ends. This TCR came from an adult with an advanced solid tumor such as melanoma, head and neck, liver or kidney cancer. The sample in question was CD4+ or CD8+ T cells sorted from blood, obtained in a trial of the OX40 agonist ivuxolimab. The chain employs TRBV2 and TRBJ1-3, with D perhaps TRBD1 (6 bases). The CDR3 sequence: CASRAHLRGGNTIYF. The CDR3 DNA sequence: TGTGCCAGCAGAGCCCACCTCAGGGGAGGAAACACCATATATTTT.